The 10 T cell receptor beta chains below all came from one sample that was sequenced in a study of CD8+ T cells in alopecia areata. TCR sequencing used cDNA made by reverse transcription of extracted RNA. TCRdb's table, derived via immunoSEQ multiplex PCR, lists solely in-frame clones and lacks some. The sample records around 61,000 clones, roughly half being singletons. This sample comprised CD8+ T cells sorted from blood, obtained at week 0. These receptors were taken from a human donor with alopecia areata.

V and J are TRBV9 and TRBJ1-1; weak D call: TRBD1 (6 bases). The CDR3 consists of 14 residues. Germline CDR1 is SGDLS and CDR2 is YYNGEE. The V end was cut by 3 bases, the J end by 8 bases, with 17 bases between. In nucleotides, the CDR3 is TGTGCCAGCAGCGCTAGGGGGGCGACAGCCGAAGCTTTCTTT. It translates to CASSARGATAEAFF.

V gene TRBV27 combines with J gene TRBJ2-3, with D perhaps assigned TRBD1 or TRBD2 (5 bases each). This CDR3 has 14 residues. V gave up 6 bases and J gave up 0 bases, with 10 bases separating them. Per the germline V gene, CDR1 is MNHEY and CDR2 is SMNVEV (reference sequence). CDR3 bases: TGTGCCAGCAGCGTAGGGGACAGCACAGATACGCAGTATTTT. Protein: CASSVGDSTDTQYF.

This clone was observed a few times. CDR3 bases: TGCGCCAGCAGCCCCGCCGGGACAGGGACAGATACGCAGTATTTT. It yields the protein CASSPAGTGTDTQYF. The chain carries TRBV4-1 and TRBJ2-3, with 9 bases matching TRBD1. The germline gives CDR1 MGHRA, CDR2 YSYEKL. V shed 4 bases and J 3 bases; nucleotides not matched to a gene: 5. The CDR3 runs to 15 residues.

The chain is built from TRBV6-6 and TRBJ2-1; no clear D. The V end was cut by 6 bases, the J end by 10 bases, with 7 bases between. The CDR3 covers 10 residues. Germline CDR1 and CDR2: MNHNY and SVGAGI (reference sequence). The CDR3 region is CASSYGEQFF. The CDR3 DNA reads as TGTGCCAGCAGCTACGGAGAGCAGTTCTTC.

This clone has a handful of counts. V is TRBV30 and J is TRBJ2-1, with no clear D. Trimming took off 3 bases at V and 5 bases at J, with 8 bases between the two ends. Looked up from germline, CDR1 is GTSNPN and CDR2 is SVGIG (reference sequence). CDR3 size: 12 residues. The DNA for the CDR3 is TGTGCCTGGAGCCTCACCAACAATGAGCAGTTCTTC. Its translation is CAWSLTNNEQFF. The whole variable domain, remainder taken from reference TRBV30 and TRBJ2-1, is SQTIHQWPATLVQPVGSPLSLECTVEGTSNPNLYWYRQAAGRGLQLLFYSVGIGQISSEVPQNLSASRPQDRQFILSSKKLLLSDSGFYLCAWSLTNNEQFFGPGTRLTVL.

The sample holds a few counts of this clone. This rearrangement joins TRBV4-3 to TRBJ1-1; D gene uncertain. Trimming removed 0 bases at V and 0 bases at J, with 11 bases between. Germline V lookup: CDR1 LGHNA, CDR2 YSLEER. This CDR3 has 16 residues. For the CDR3, the DNA is TGCGCCAGCAGCCAAGATCGAAGGGCCCTGAACACTGAAGCTTTCTTT. Its protein is CASSQDRRALNTEAFF.

The J gene is TRBJ2-7, the V gene TRBV7-8; D is undetermined. The germline V and J ends were trimmed by 5 bases and 0 bases, with 17 bases remaining between them. Germline V gene data show CDR1 as SGHVS and CDR2 as FQNEAQ. The length of the CDR3 is 16 residues. The CDR3 nucleotides are TGTGCCAGCAGCGAACCCGTCGGAAGAACCTCCTACGAGCAGTACTTC. Its protein product is CASSEPVGRTSYEQYF.

This chain links TRBV11-2 with TRBJ2-7, with D possibly being TRBD2 (6 bases). Germline lookup yields CDR1 SGHAT and CDR2 FQNNGV. Trimming cost V 3 bases and J 3 bases, with 9 bases left between them. This CDR3 is 13 amino acids long. Written as DNA, the CDR3 is TGTGCCAGCAGCTTTGCGGGAAACTACGAGCAGTACTTC. As protein: CASSFAGNYEQYF. Complete variable domain (other parts from reference TRBV11-2 and TRBJ2-7): EAGVAQSPRYKIIEKRQSVAFWCNPISGHATLYWYQQILGQGPKLLIQFQNNGVVDDSQLPKDRFSAERLKGVDSTLKIQPAKLEDSAVYLCASSFAGNYEQYFGPGTRLTVT.

This clone was picked up one time. CDR3 amino acids: CSVEDPSAAPSTDTQYF. CDR3 coding DNA: TGCAGCGTTGAAGATCCCTCGGCAGCCCCTAGCACAGATACGCAGTATTTT. J is TRBJ2-3 and V is TRBV29-1; D gene uncertain. Germline V lookup: CDR1 SQVTM, CDR2 ANQGSEA. Trimming shortened V by 0 bases and J by 0 bases, and 16 bases separated the two germline ends. The CDR3 length is 17 residues.

This CDR3 reads CASSYSGGYEQFF. The DNA for the CDR3 is TGTGCCAGCAGTTACTCTGGGGGATATGAGCAGTTCTTC. The chain joins TRBV6-5 to TRBJ2-1; D may correspond to TRBD1 or TRBD2 (5 bases each). Germline CDR1 and CDR2: MNHEY and SVGAGI. CDR3 length equals 13 residues. V was clipped by 0 bases and J by 8 bases, with 8 bases between them.